The present T cell receptor (beta chain) was sequenced within a study of T cells in women clearing cervical HPV infection. Study information: Case blood drawn at lesion detection; control blood after infection cleared. Case blood was drawn a median roughly 150 days after lesion detection. Findings and limits, study-wide: CIN3+ cases had significantly higher TCR richness than controls; evenness did not differ.

Prevalent HPV16 infections were excluded; only incident single HPV16 infections included. As concerns this clone: Its specificity is not known. The CDR3 end falls 3 residues outside the read, so it is completed with the germline J gene.

Profiled with immunoSEQ multiplex PCR; TCRdb holds only in-frame clones, not every one. This table lists tens of thousands of clones. The CDR3 contains 14 residues. Germline CDR1 SEHNR, CDR2 FQNEAQ (reference sequence). V lost 2 bases and J 6 bases, leaving 11 bases between the germline ends. Material for sequencing was blood buffy coat. The clonotype comes from a woman aged 18 to 69 with a cervical HPV16 infection that either progressed to CIN3+ or cleared (not recorded which). The chain has TRBV7-9 and TRBJ1-5, with D perhaps matching TRBD1 (5 bases). Partial CDR3 DNA: TGTGCCAGCAGCTTATCCCTTACAGGTCAGCCC. Residues: CASSLSLTGQP. The CDR3 as a whole reads CASSLSLTGQPQHF.